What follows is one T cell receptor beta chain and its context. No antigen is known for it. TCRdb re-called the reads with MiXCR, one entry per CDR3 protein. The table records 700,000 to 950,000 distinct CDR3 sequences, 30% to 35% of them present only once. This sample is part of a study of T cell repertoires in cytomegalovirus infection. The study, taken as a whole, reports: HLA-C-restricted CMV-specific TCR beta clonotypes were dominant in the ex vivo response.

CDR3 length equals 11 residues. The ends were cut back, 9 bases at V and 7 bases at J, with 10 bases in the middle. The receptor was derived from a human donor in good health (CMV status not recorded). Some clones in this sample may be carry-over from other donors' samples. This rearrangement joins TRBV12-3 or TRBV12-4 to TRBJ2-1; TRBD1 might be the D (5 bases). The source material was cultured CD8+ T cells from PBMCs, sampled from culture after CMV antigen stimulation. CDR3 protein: CASAAGNEQFF. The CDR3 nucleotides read TGTGCCAGTGCGGCAGGGAATGAGCAGTTCTTC.